This T cell receptor (beta chain) was identified during a study of T cell changes during pregnancy in multiple sclerosis. Generated by immunoSEQ multiplex PCR, the TCRdb table keeps only in-frame clones and is missing some. The table records about 67,000 clones, approximately 90% of them present only once. This receptor was identified in a female donor in good health, enrolled as a control in a pregnancy study. The sequencing here drew on peripheral blood, taken in the second trimester of pregnancy.

The CDR3 DNA reads TGCGCCAGCAGCCCGTACGGGGTACTAGCCAAAAACATTCAGTACTTC. Its protein product is CASSPYGVLAKNIQYF. V usage is TRBV4-1 and J usage is TRBJ2-4; a possible D gene is TRBD2 (5 bases). V lost 4 bases, J lost 0 bases, and 13 bases lay in between. CDR1 and CDR2 (germline): MGHRA, YSYEKL. The CDR3 loop spans 16 amino acids.